These T cell receptor beta chains were read from a single sample in a study of cytomegalovirus exposure and HLA in healthy donors. Here immunoSEQ multiplex PCR was the method, and the copy in TCRdb shows in-frame clones only, minus some. Among under 200,000 clones listed, around 79% were seen once. Sample: PBMCs. These receptors came from a male donor in good health and CMV-seropositive. Both conserved end residues are part of each CDR3. A D gene is named only where the DNA matches it firmly. Clone size is not always given. Where it is, it says once, few, many or a class for expanded clones.

TRBV6-4	-	TRBJ2-7	TRBD1	CASRGQTYEQYF	TGTGCCAGCAGGGGACAGACCTACGAGCAGTACTTC
TRBV28	-	TRBJ2-2	TRBD1	CASSFWTGVVGELFF	TGTGCCAGCAGTTTCTGGACAGGGGTGGTTGGGGAGCTGTTTTTT
TRBV6-6	-	TRBJ2-3	TRBD1	CASSLAQGALGAQYF	TGTGCCAGCAGCCTTGCACAGGGGGCTTTGGGAGCGCAGTATTTT
TRBV5-4	-	TRBJ2-5	-	CASSFTGASETQYF	TGTGCCAGCAGCTTCACGGGAGCTTCCGAGACCCAGTACTTC
TRBV9	-	TRBJ1-1	-	CASSEEFTDTEAFF	TGTGCCAGCAGCGAGGAATTTACAGACACTGAAGCTTTCTTT
TRBV28	-	TRBJ1-1	TRBD1	CASRREGATNTEAFF	TGTGCCAGCAGGCGAGAGGGGGCTACGAACACTGAAGCTTTCTTT
TRBV28	-	TRBJ2-5	-	CASSLDLRGYGQYF	TGTGCCAGCAGTTTAGACCTCAGGGGATATGGGCAGTACTTC
TRBV7-2	-	TRBJ1-3	-	CASSLDSYQGNTIYF	TGTGCCAGCAGCTTAGATTCGTACCAGGGAAACACCATATATTTT
TRBV15	once	TRBJ2-5	TRBD1	CATSREGGWRETQYF	TGTGCCACCAGCAGAGAAGGGGGCTGGAGGGAGACCCAGTACTTC
TRBV2	-	TRBJ2-3	-	CASSEAETPRDTQYF	TGTGCCAGCAGTGAAGCGGAGACTCCGCGAGATACGCAGTATTTT
TRBV9	-	TRBJ2-7	TRBD1	CASSPRDRTSSYEQYF	TGTGCCAGCAGCCCAAGGGACAGGACCAGCTCCTACGAGCAGTACTTC
TRBV27	few	TRBJ2-7	TRBD1	CASRLPGQGGGSYEQYF	TGTGCCAGCAGACTACCGGGACAGGGAGGGGGGTCCTACGAGCAGTACTTC
TRBV7-9	-	TRBJ2-7	-	CASSRYRSGEQYF	TGTGCCAGCAGCCGTTACAGATCTGGCGAGCAGTACTTC
TRBV7-9	-	TRBJ2-2	TRBD1	CASSLEGQGLYTGELFF	TGTGCCAGCAGCTTAGAAGGACAGGGATTGTACACCGGGGAGCTGTTTTTT
TRBV5-1	-	TRBJ2-7	TRBD1	CASSLGATGASEQYF	TGCGCCAGCAGCTTGGGGGCGACAGGGGCGAGCGAGCAGTACTTC
TRBV4-2	-	TRBJ1-2	-	CASSHGVGAAYGYTF	TGTGCCAGCAGCCATGGGGTGGGGGCCGCCTATGGCTACACCTTC
TRBV6-1	-	TRBJ2-2	-	CASSETAGRLAATGELFF	TGTGCCAGCAGTGAGACCGCGGGAAGGCTAGCTGCTACCGGGGAGCTGTTTTTT
TRBV18	-	TRBJ1-2	TRBD1	CASSKTGAGYTF	TGTGCCAGCTCAAAGACAGGGGCCGGCTACACCTTC
TRBV7-9	once	TRBJ1-1	-	CASSFTGANTEAFF	TGTGCCAGCAGCTTCACAGGAGCGAACACTGAAGCTTTCTTT
TRBV4-1	-	TRBJ2-3	TRBD2	CASSQDLAGGLSTDTQYF	TGCGCCAGCAGCCAAGATCTAGCGGGGGGCCTTAGCACAGATACGCAGTATTTT
TRBV19	-	TRBJ1-2	-	CASKGGGIDGYTF	TGTGCCAGTAAGGGTGGGGGGATCGATGGCTACACCTTC
TRBV11-2	once	TRBJ1-2	-	CASSPTGRNSYGYTF	TGTGCCAGCAGCCCAACAGGGAGAAATTCCTATGGCTACACCTTC
TRBV19	-	TRBJ1-2	TRBD1	CASSMDRGYGYTF	TGTGCCAGTAGTATGGACAGGGGTTATGGCTACACCTTC
TRBV6-5	-	TRBJ1-3	-	CACARTSRNTIYF	TGTGCCTGCGCTCGTACGTCTCGAAACACCATATATTTT
TRBV19	-	TRBJ1-2	TRBD1	CASRTPSGTGGGYTF	TGTGCCAGTAGGACGCCGAGTGGGACAGGGGGCGGCTACACCTTC
TRBV11-2	-	TRBJ2-7	TRBD1	CASSFVQGAYEQYF	TGTGCCAGCAGCTTTGTCCAGGGGGCGTACGAGCAGTACTTC
TRBV9	-	TRBJ1-5	-	CASSPGVSNQPQHF	TGTGCCAGCAGCCCCGGGGTTAGCAATCAGCCCCAGCATTTT
TRBV27	-	TRBJ2-7	-	CASSLSSTYEQYF	TGTGCCAGCAGTTTATCCTCTACCTACGAGCAGTACTTC
TRBV9	-	TRBJ2-3	TRBD2	CASSAASGRTDTQYF	TGTGCCAGCAGCGCCGCTAGCGGGCGCACAGATACGCAGTATTTT
TRBV6-1	-	TRBJ2-1	TRBD2	CASMTSGSYNEQFF	TGTGCCAGCATGACTAGCGGCTCCTACAATGAGCAGTTCTTC
TRBV15	-	TRBJ1-5	-	CATSRDRGNQPQHF	TGTGCCACCAGCAGAGATCGAGGGAACCAGCCCCAGCATTTT
TRBV7-2	once	TRBJ2-3	TRBD2	CASSLEASGGTQYF	TGTGCCAGCAGCTTGGAGGCTAGCGGGGGTACGCAGTATTTT
TRBV21-1	-	TRBJ2-7	-	CASSAPKRGQGAFYEQYF	TGTGCCAGCAGCGCCCCAAAGCGGGGACAGGGGGCTTTTTACGAGCAGTACTTC
TRBV4-1	-	TRBJ2-1	TRBD2	CASSQERPSGSGNEQFF	TGCGCCAGCAGCCAAGAAAGGCCTAGCGGGTCCGGCAATGAGCAGTTCTTC
TRBV19	-	TRBJ2-2	-	CASSMAGTGELFF	TGTGCCAGTAGTATGGCGGGTACCGGGGAGCTGTTTTTT
TRBV6-1	-	TRBJ1-1	-	CASSEGRQAEAFF	TGTGCCAGCAGTGAAGGGCGACAGGCTGAAGCTTTCTTT
TRBV19	-	TRBJ1-1	TRBD1	CASSTGQIYLMNTEAFF	TGTGCCAGTAGTACGGGACAGATTTACCTCATGAACACTGAAGCTTTCTTT
TRBV9	-	TRBJ2-3	TRBD2	CASSVYEGGTTDTQYF	TGTGCCAGCAGCGTATATGAGGGAGGGACCACAGATACGCAGTATTTT
TRBV7-9	once	TRBJ1-2	-	CASSFPQLNGYTF	TGTGCCAGCAGCTTTCCACAGCTAAATGGCTACACCTTC
TRBV7-2	-	TRBJ2-7	-	CASTVSPPYEQYF	TGTGCCAGCACAGTTTCTCCCCCCTACGAGCAGTACTTC
TRBV4-2	-	TRBJ1-4	TRBD1	CASSQVDRVEEKLFF	TGTGCCAGCAGCCAAGTCGACAGGGTAGAAGAAAAACTGTTTTTT
TRBV5-6	once	TRBJ2-7	TRBD2	CASSFRLAGYYEQYF	TGTGCCAGCAGCTTCCGACTAGCGGGATACTACGAGCAGTACTTC
TRBV19	few	TRBJ2-7	TRBD2	CASSIVGGGLHEQYF	TGTGCCAGTAGTATAGTTGGCGGGGGGCTGCACGAGCAGTACTTC
TRBV18	-	TRBJ2-5	TRBD1	CASSPGTGEETQYF	TGTGCCAGCTCACCAGGGACAGGGGAAGAGACCCAGTACTTC
TRBV19	-	TRBJ1-4	-	CASKGTRTNEKLFF	TGTGCCAGTAAGGGGACTCGGACTAATGAAAAACTGTTTTTT
TRBV6-1	-	TRBJ2-5	-	CASSAEGAGGETQYF	TGTGCCAGCAGTGCCGAGGGGGCGGGGGGAGAGACCCAGTACTTC
TRBV5-1	-	TRBJ2-5	TRBD2	CASSGAGGSQETQYF	TGCGCCAGCAGCGGGGCGGGGGGGTCACAAGAGACCCAGTACTTC
TRBV11-3	few	TRBJ2-7	-	CASSFGTSYEQYF	TGTGCCAGCAGCTTCGGGACATCCTACGAGCAGTACTTC
TRBV7-6	-	TRBJ2-7	TRBD1	CASSSGTGTYEQYF	TGTGCCAGCAGCTCCGGGACAGGGACCTACGAGCAGTACTTC
TRBV27	-	TRBJ1-1	-	CASSFLGAGTEAFF	TGTGCCAGCAGTTTCTTGGGGGCTGGTACTGAAGCTTTCTTT
TRBV9	-	TRBJ1-2	TRBD1	CASSPWTGSNYGYTF	TGTGCCAGCAGCCCGTGGACAGGGAGCAACTATGGCTACACCTTC
TRBV7-6	once	TRBJ1-5	-	CASSFGDNQPQHF	TGTGCCAGCAGCTTCGGGGATAATCAGCCCCAGCATTTT